Below are 7 T cell receptor beta chains sequenced from a single sample in a study of T cells in Graves' hyperthyroidism and ophthalmopathy. The source material, RNA transcripts, was used to amplify TCR beta CDR3 regions. HTBI primers were the set used in a first-round RT-PCR of the TCR CDR3. MiXCR was run by TCRdb on the multiplex PCR reads, yielding one entry per CDR3 protein. The sample lists approximately 430,000 distinct CDR3 sequences; around a sixth were seen once. Sequencing was performed on blood. Source of these receptors: a woman between 18 and 30 years old with Graves' hyperthyroidism.

This clonotype was counted at least ten times. This sequence joins TRBV7-8 and TRBJ2-1; TRBD1 agrees at 7 bases. V trimming: 5 bases; J trimming: 5 bases; junction bases outside the gene matches: 9. The CDR3 has 15 amino acids. Germline lookup yields CDR1 SGHVS and CDR2 FQNEAQ. The CDR3 bases are TGTGCCAGCAGCCCCCGGGGACAGTTACACAATGAGCAGTTCTTC. This sequence encodes CASSPRGQLHNEQFF. The variable domain in full, completed from reference TRBV7-8 and TRBJ2-1, reads GAGVSQSPRYKVAKRGQDVALRCDPISGHVSLFWYQQALGQGPEFLTYFQNEAQLDKSGLPSDRFFAERPEGSVSTLKIQRTQQEDSAVYLCASSPRGQLHNEQFFGPGTRLTVL.

There are a few counts of this clonotype. The rearrangement uses TRBV3-1 and TRBJ2-5; no reliable D call. In germline, CDR1 is LGHDT, CDR2 YNNKEL (reference sequence). Trimming removed 0 bases at V and 0 bases at J, with 11 bases between. This CDR3 is built from 16 residues. In DNA form, the CDR3 reads TGTGCCAGCAGCCAAGAGGGCCTACCATACCAAGAGACCCAGTACTTC. It specifies CASSQEGLPYQETQYF.

The chain recombines TRBV4-3 with TRBJ2-1; TRBD2 aligns across 7 bases. The V segment lost 0 bases and the J segment 1 base; nucleotides outside the gene matches: 3. The CDR3 length is 16 residues. CDR1 is LGHNA and CDR2 is YSLEER in the germline V gene. The CDR3 sequence: CASSQETSESYNEQFF. As DNA, the CDR3 is TGCGCCAGCAGCCAAGAAACTAGCGAGTCCTACAATGAGCAGTTCTTC.

V usage is TRBV7-2 and J usage is TRBJ2-7; 7 bases align to TRBD1. Germline V gene sequence: CDR1 SGHTA, CDR2 FQGNSA. Germline trimming cut 1 base from V and 2 bases from J; bases unmatched to any gene: 11. This CDR3 has 17 residues. CDR3 coding DNA: TGTGCCAGCAGCTTAGGGGGGACGACAGGGAGAGCCTACGAGCAGTACTTC. This gives the protein CASSLGGTTGRAYEQYF.

At least ten counts were recorded for this clonotype. The chain carries TRBV24-1 and TRBJ2-3, with 7 bases fitting TRBD2. The CDR3 has 18 amino acids. J lost 2 bases, V lost 0 bases, and 10 bases had no gene match. From germline, CDR1 is KGHDR and CDR2 SFDVKD. CDR3 region: CATSDLPRTSVHTDTQYF. CDR3 coding DNA: TGTGCCACCAGTGATTTGCCGCGTACTAGCGTGCACACAGATACGCAGTATTTT.

CDR3 coding DNA: TGTGCCACCAGCAGAGATTGCTGGGACAATCAGCCCCAGCATTTT. Amino acid sequence: CATSRDCWDNQPQHF. The chain recombines TRBV15 with TRBJ1-5; D call uncertain. Germline V CDR1 and CDR2: LNHNV, YYDKDF (reference sequence). This CDR3 is built from 15 residues. V was pared by 0 bases and J by 3 bases, with 9 bases between.

This clonotype was counted a few times. The V gene is TRBV5-6, the J gene TRBJ2-6; TRBD1 aligns across 8 bases. The V gene's germline CDR1 is SGHDT and CDR2 YYEEEE. The length of the CDR3 is 18 residues. V lost 4 bases, J lost 4 bases, and 13 bases stayed unmatched. The CDR3 coding sequence is TGTGCCAGCAGCCCCGCGACAGGGGTATTTTCAGGGGCCAACGTCCTGACTTTC. Encoded protein: CASSPATGVFSGANVLTF. Complete variable domain (other parts from reference TRBV5-6 and TRBJ2-6): DAGVTQSPTHLIKTRGQQVTLRCSPKSGHDTVSWYQQALGQGPQFIFQYYEEEERQRGNFPDRFSGHQFPNYSSELNVNALLLGDSALYLCASSPATGVFSGANVLTFGAGSRLTVL.